What follows are 22 T cell receptor beta chains derived from one specimen sequenced in a study of T-cell memory formation after mild COVID-19. Via MiXCR, TCRdb re-called the 5' RACE reads, giving one row per CDR3 protein. The sample includes 350,000 to 500,000 distinct CDR3 sequences, around 22% of them seen just once. The source material was PBMCs or a T cell subset sorted from them (not recorded which). The origin of the receptors is an adult woman who had mild COVID-19 (a few samples of this study predate the infection). Cell type and time point are not known.

The V call is TRBV20-1, the J call TRBJ2-3, with D maybe TRBD2 (5 bases). CDR1 is DFQATT, CDR2 SNEGSKA, per germline (reference sequence). This CDR3 spans 16 amino acids. The germline V and J ends were trimmed by 2 bases and 2 bases, with 17 bases remaining between them. Here the CDR3 reads CSARRSDSYTTDTQYF. CDR3 sequence (DNA): TGCAGTGCTAGAAGATCGGACTCATACACCACAGATACGCAGTATTTT.

The V and J genes are TRBV24-1 and TRBJ2-7; D not certain. Germline V CDR1 and CDR2: KGHDR, SFDVKD. The CDR3 consists of 13 residues. The V and J ends lost 4 bases and 7 bases respectively, with 13 bases between them. The CDR3 coding sequence is TGTGCCACCAGTGAGGCTGCGGTTAGGGAGCAGTACTTC. It codes for CATSEAAVREQYF.

This clonotype turned up a few times. CDR3 nucleotide sequence: TGTGCCAGCAGCTTACTCAGCGGGGGGGCATGGAATGAGCAGTTCTTC. It codes for CASSLLSGGAWNEQFF. The genes are TRBV7-2 and TRBJ2-1; 10 bases align to TRBD2. CDR3 length: 16 amino acids. J was trimmed by 7 bases and V by 2 bases; bases with no gene match: 8. CDR1 and CDR2 (germline): SGHTA, FQGNSA.

The chain combines TRBV6-2 or TRBV6-3 with TRBJ2-3; TRBD2 might be the D (6 bases). Germline loops: CDR1 MNHEY, CDR2 SVGEGT. Trimming took off 2 bases at V and 4 bases at J, with 10 bases between the two ends. The CDR3 spans 14 residues. CDR3 region: CASSYTAGPDTQYF. The CDR3 DNA sequence: TGTGCCAGCAGTTACACCGCGGGGCCAGATACGCAGTATTTT.

J is TRBJ1-2 and V is TRBV12-3 or TRBV12-4; no firm D call. V shed 8 bases and J shed 8 bases, with 15 bases lying between them. The CDR3 spans 12 residues. CDR3 in amino acids: CASRMADVGYTF. The CDR3 region has the DNA TGTGCCAGCCGAATGGCTGACGTAGGCTACACCTTC.

This clonotype showed up just a few times. This chain uses TRBV5-1 with TRBJ1-1, with D perhaps matching TRBD1 (5 bases). Germline lookup yields CDR1 SGHRS and CDR2 YFSETQ. Trimming cost V 4 bases and J 3 bases, with 13 bases left between them. The length of the CDR3 is 14 residues. CDR3 residues: CASSAGPGDTEAFF. CDR3 DNA: TGCGCCAGCAGCGCGGGGCCTGGGGACACTGAAGCTTTCTTT. The full variable domain, rest sourced from reference TRBV5-1 and TRBJ1-1, is KAGVTQTPRYLIKTRGQQVTLSCSPISGHRSVSWYQQTPGQGLQFLFEYFSETQRNKGNFPGRFSGRQFSNSRSEMNVSTLELGDSALYLCASSAGPGDTEAFFGQGTRLTVV.

V gene TRBV5-1 combines with J gene TRBJ1-1; no firm D call. V lost 0 bases and J lost 4, with 13 bases in between. The CDR3 is 15 residues long. CDR1 is SGHRS and CDR2 is YFSETQ in the germline V gene. The CDR3 region has the DNA TGCGCCAGCAGCTTGGAGGGAAGTCGATCCACTGAAGCTTTCTTT. As protein: CASSLEGSRSTEAFF.

This clonotype has just a few counts. The chain recombines TRBV9 with TRBJ2-3, with 7 bases matching TRBD2. Looked up from germline, CDR1 is SGDLS and CDR2 is YYNGEE. The V and J ends lost 3 bases and 4 bases, in that order; junction bases with no gene match: 8. The CDR3 length is 15 residues. CDR3 in DNA: TGTGCCAGCAGCGCCGGACCGGGAGGCCCAGATACGCAGTATTTT. Protein product: CASSAGPGGPDTQYF.

The count of this clonotype is one. This chain uses TRBV18 with TRBJ1-5; D may be TRBD1 (5 bases). V gave up 3 bases and J gave up 4 bases, with 7 bases separating them. This CDR3 spans 13 amino acids. Germline loops: CDR1 KGHSH, CDR2 LQKENI. The CDR3 sequence: CASSPWGNQPQHF. The CDR3 coding sequence is TGTGCCAGCTCACCTTGGGGGAATCAGCCCCAGCATTTT. The variable domain in full, with the rest retrieved from reference TRBV18 and TRBJ1-5, is NAGVMQNPRHLVRRRGQEARLRCSPMKGHSHVYWYRQLPEEGLKFMVYLQKENIIDESGMPKERFSAEFPKEGPSILRIQQVVRGDSAAYFCASSPWGNQPQHFGDGTRLSIL.

This clonotype was observed many times. This sequence joins TRBV12-3 or TRBV12-4 and TRBJ1-5; TRBD1 might be the D (5 bases). V lost 3 bases to trimming and J lost 1 base, with 7 bases between them. This CDR3 has 14 residues. The CDR3 bases are TGTGCCAGCAGTTTCGGGGGGAGCAATCAGCCCCAGCATTTT. Amino acid sequence: CASSFGGSNQPQHF.

This clonotype was counted ten times or more. The chain carries TRBV11-3 and TRBJ2-1, with D perhaps TRBD2 (6 bases). This CDR3 has 11 amino acids. Germline assignment: CDR1 SGHNT and CDR2 YENEEA. V was cut by 5 bases and J by 10 bases, with 9 bases left in between. The DNA of the CDR3 is TGTGCCAGCAGCACAACTAGCGAGCAGTTCTTC. This sequence encodes CASSTTSEQFF.

The V call is TRBV4-1, the J call TRBJ2-3; D possibly corresponds to TRBD1 (6 bases). The germline gives CDR1 MGHRA, CDR2 YSYEKL. The CDR3 consists of 18 residues. Trimming left V 3 bases short and J 2 bases short, with 21 bases between. The CDR3 spells CASSQSGPGHRITDTQYF. CDR3 in DNA: TGCGCCAGCAGCCAGAGCGGACCGGGACATAGGATCACAGATACGCAGTATTTT.

This clonotype was counted a few times. The J gene is TRBJ1-5, the V gene TRBV7-9; no reliable D call. The CDR3 is made up of 16 amino acids. Germline V lookup: CDR1 SEHNR, CDR2 FQNEAQ (reference sequence). V lost 1 base to trimming and J lost 0 bases, with 10 bases between them. CDR3 sequence reads: CASSLGSPLSNQPQHF. CDR3 nucleotide sequence: TGTGCCAGCAGCTTAGGCTCCCCCCTTAGCAATCAGCCCCAGCATTTT.

V usage is TRBV5-1 and J usage is TRBJ2-5; TRBD1 agrees at 8 bases. The trim removed 2 bases at V and 2 bases at J, leaving 8 bases unmatched. Germline lookup yields CDR1 SGHRS and CDR2 YFSETQ. The length of the CDR3 is 16 residues. CDR3 DNA sequence: TGCGCCAGCAGCTTTGGACAGGGTTTTAATCAAGAGACCCAGTACTTC. It codes for CASSFGQGFNQETQYF.

This clonotype was seen only a few times. The chain joins TRBV9 to TRBJ2-2, with D maybe TRBD2 (6 bases). The CDR3 runs to 14 residues. Germline CDR1 and CDR2: SGDLS and YYNGEE. Between the trimmed V and J ends, which lost 0 bases and 6 bases, there was a span of 9 bases. In DNA form, the CDR3 reads TGTGCCAGCAGCGTAGGCGGGGTCCCCGGGGAGCTGTTTTTT. Its translation: CASSVGGVPGELFF.

This clonotype was detected a few times. The chain employs TRBV5-6 and TRBJ2-7; perhaps TRBD1 as D (6 bases). The CDR3 consists of 14 residues. Trimming took 3 bases from V and 1 from J, leaving 11 bases between them. CDR1 SGHDT and CDR2 YYEEEE come from the germline V gene. CDR3 nucleotides: TGTGCCAGCAGCTCCGGGACATATTCCTACGAGCAGTACTTC. This sequence encodes CASSSGTYSYEQYF. Based on the CDR3 plus reference TRBV5-6 and TRBJ2-7, the full variable domain is DAGVTQSPTHLIKTRGQQVTLRCSPKSGHDTVSWYQQALGQGPQFIFQYYEEEERQRGNFPDRFSGHQFPNYSSELNVNALLLGDSALYLCASSSGTYSYEQYFGPGTRLTVT.

The rearrangement links TRBV12-3 or TRBV12-4 to TRBJ2-7, with unresolved D. The V end lost 3 bases, the J end lost 7 bases, and 13 bases lay between the germline ends. The CDR3 is made up of 13 amino acids. As DNA, the CDR3 is TGTGCCAGCAGTTTTGTTAGTTTGGGAGAGCAGTACTTC. Amino acids: CASSFVSLGEQYF.

This chain links TRBV20-1 with TRBJ2-4; TRBD1 agrees at 7 bases. V shed 1 base, J shed 3 bases, and the junction held 18 bases outside the gene matches. The CDR3 is made up of 19 amino acids. Per the germline V gene, CDR1 is DFQATT and CDR2 is SNEGSKA (reference sequence). The CDR3 loop reads CSARAPEGAAMVVKNIQYF. CDR3 sequence (DNA): TGCAGTGCTAGAGCTCCCGAGGGGGCCGCTATGGTTGTCAAAAACATTCAGTACTTC.

The V and J genes are TRBV12-3 or TRBV12-4 and TRBJ2-3; D not resolved. Trimming pared 3 bases from V and 4 bases from J, leaving 8 bases between. This CDR3 spans 13 amino acids. CDR3 DNA: TGTGCCAGCAGTTTTGTAGGTCCAGATACGCAGTATTTT. Protein: CASSFVGPDTQYF.

Only a few counts were recorded for this clonotype. The CDR3 protein is CASSQGGTGGQPQHF. CDR3 DNA sequence: TGCGCCAGCAGCCAAGGGGGGACAGGGGGACAGCCCCAGCATTTT. The genes are TRBV4-1 and TRBJ1-5; 11 positions agree with TRBD1. Germline lookup yields CDR1 MGHRA and CDR2 YSYEKL. There are 15 residues in the CDR3. Trimming cost V 1 base and J 7 bases; bases outside gene matches: 3.

The chain combines TRBV20-1 with TRBJ2-5; 7 nucleotides match TRBD2. The CDR3 has 18 amino acids. Trimming removed 0 bases from V and 0 bases from J; junction bases left unmatched: 13. Germline assignment: CDR1 DFQATT and CDR2 SNEGSKA (reference sequence). Here the CDR3 reads CSARDLAPEAGDQETQYF. As DNA, the CDR3 is TGCAGTGCTAGAGATCTAGCGCCAGAGGCGGGGGACCAAGAGACCCAGTACTTC.

This clonotype came up a few times. The V gene is TRBV5-4, the J gene TRBJ2-4, with a weak D call TRBD2 (5 bases). With 4 bases removed from V and 6 bases from J, the gap between germline ends came to 14 bases. CDR3 length: 14 residues. Germline CDR1 reads SGHNT; CDR2 reads YYREEE (reference sequence). The CDR3 DNA sequence: TGTGCCAGCAGCAACCGGGGTGGCGGAAACATTCAGTACTTC. It yields the protein CASSNRGGGNIQYF.